The present T cell receptor (beta chain) was sequenced within a study of long-term antiretroviral therapy in people with HIV (dated by TCRdb to the early 2020s). In terms of the full investigation: The earliest samples were collected about a decade before the 2015 WHO recommendation for immediate ART, when ART was typically delayed until CD4 counts fell. Whether ART initiation and durable HIV suppression were associated with changes in peripheral blood TRB repertoire composition and diversity was tested in a retrospective serial study. The cohort contributed about 200 cryopreserved PBMC samples from fewer than 35 adults with confirmed HIV infection, collected serially over a mean of around 6 years (range 1-12). Among the 30 or so participants with HIV, eleven were female. Test extractions of a monoclonal T-cell line alongside about 30 polyclonal samples showed no cross-contamination during QIAcube processing. On the study overall, not on this receptor specifically: Unsorted PBMC were profiled instead of sorted CD4+ and CD8+ T cells because pre-ART samples had limited cell numbers. Narrower CDR3 length ranges were observed in HIV repertoires than in controls, and an antigen-experienced repertoire with only a slight naive shift after ART was suggested by the network structure. Owing to limited PBMC availability, only the TCR beta chain was sequenced, without alpha chain pairing. The repertoire was dominated across all time points by expanded TRB clones identified before ART initiation, although this dominance was seen to fluctuate and to decrease in many PLHIV after ART. Samples dated from the mid-2000s to the late 2010s, and the ART regimens used may be less effective than current ones. No data were available on ART adherence, viral resistance or therapy changes, limiting inferences about post-ART repertoire changes. Starting ART was linked to a significant rise in TRB diversity, yet even with long-term ART the diversity remained significantly lower than in transplant donor controls.

For this clone: No antigen is known for it. Base-call qualities are not available, and no considerably larger clone is one nucleotide away.

Trimming accounts for 5 bases at V and 4 bases at J, while the number of junction bases matched to no gene is 2. The germline V gene encodes CDR1 MNHEY and CDR2 SMNVEV (reference sequence). The CDR3 numbers 14 residues from cysteine through phenylalanine. The sequence is cut down to CDR3 DNA, 42 bases in frame from base 1. The immunoSEQ hsTCRB v3.0 assay was used at survey level resolution for TRB variable region sequencing. TRB sequencing targeted a depth of roughly 35,000-55,000 T-cell genomes per sample. TRB libraries were pooled and sequenced on an Illumina MiSeq using a v3 150-cycle kit. The paper's data handling went like this. Analysis of repertoires was carried out in R inside a reproducible Nextflow workflow spanning QC, data transformation and analysis. LymphoSeq2, an R package for exploring AIRR-Seq data, was used to implement the custom analyses. A handful of samples that produced fewer than 5000 total TRB sequences were removed, so 150 to 200 HIV repertoires were analyzed. Among the roughly 190 retained HIV repertoires, 59 were collected before ART initiation and around 130 after ART initiation. Each repertoire was downsampled to 5000 TRB nucleotide sequences, and summary statistics were averaged across 100 downsampling iterations. TRB sequences were retained for analysis only if CDR3 regions of at least seven amino acids were present. Diversity was assessed using a clonality score derived from Shannon entropy and using the Gini coefficient. In repertoire networks, the top 5000 CDR3 amino acid sequences were linked whenever an edit distance of one separated two sequences. GLIPH2 predicted antigen specificity groups and MHC restriction for TRB CDR3 amino acid sequences. To flag known associations with CMV, EBV, HIV or tissue antigens, CDR3 amino acid sequences were compared against VDJdb and McPAS-TCR. Pre-ART, post-ART and control groups were compared with Wilcoxon signed-rank tests and Holm-Bonferroni correction. Entries here come from immuneACCESS through TCRdb and include only in-frame sequences with V and J called. Some clones fail to appear in such tables; in the studies checked, an unresolved V gene covers under half of the shortfall, and the cause of the remainder is unknown. V and J calls and clone size are as listed in that table; D and trimming were resolved from the DNA. The sample includes 23,000 or so clones, with approximately 80% observed a single time. The ten top clones hold around 12% of the sample.

Inclusion was restricted to participants for whom at least one PBMC sample before ART initiation and at least two post-ART samples were available. Every participant with HIV received treatment in the United States of America. Before DNA extraction, cryopreserved samples containing roughly 1-11 million PBMC were thawed and washed. At the time of the earliest PBMC sample, participants with HIV were aged between roughly 20 and 60 years. PBMC samples were contributed by each participant from 1-4 timepoints before ART initiation and 2-8 timepoints after ART initiation, with a median of 7 samples. For every participant, serial HIV viral load, CD4+ T-cell count, ART history and demographic data were obtained. Using a Qiagen kit on a QIAcube, genomic DNA was extracted from unsorted PBMC, with samples processed in batches of 12.

This specimen consisted of unsorted PBMCs, obtained 0.1 years before starting antiretroviral therapy. This receptor chain uses TRBV27 and TRBJ1-5; TRBD1 aligns with 10 central bases. This TCR derives from a man in his forties with HIV. The CDR3 amino acid sequence is: CASSRQGANQPQHF. The nucleotide sequence is TGTGCCAGCAGTCGACAGGGGGCGAATCAGCCCCAGCATTTT.